This T cell receptor beta chain emerged from a study of CD8 T cells in ankylosing spondylitis. In the case of this clonotype: As yet, its antigen is unknown.

TCRdb re-called the 5' RACE reads with MiXCR, one entry per CDR3 protein. The data hold some 200,000 distinct CDR3 sequences, with more than 10% observed a single time. V lost 0 bases and J lost 1, with 10 bases in between. This CDR3 has 15 amino acids. The V gene's germline CDR1 is DFQATT and CDR2 SNEGSKA (reference sequence). Overall study results and limits: Matched synovial fluid from ankylosing spondylitis patients was reported to be enriched for disease-linked clones. A TCR beta motif of about 8 highly homologous variants appeared characteristic of ankylosing spondylitis blood.

The source is a male donor with ankylosing spondylitis or in good health (not recorded which). The chain carries TRBV20-1 and TRBJ1-5, with D unresolved. The sample taken for sequencing was blood, either unsorted or a sorted T cell fraction (not recorded which). The chain's CDR3 is CSARDLAGSNQPQHF. The CDR3 nucleotides read TGCAGTGCTAGAGATCTAGCGGGGAGCAATCAGCCCCAGCATTTT.